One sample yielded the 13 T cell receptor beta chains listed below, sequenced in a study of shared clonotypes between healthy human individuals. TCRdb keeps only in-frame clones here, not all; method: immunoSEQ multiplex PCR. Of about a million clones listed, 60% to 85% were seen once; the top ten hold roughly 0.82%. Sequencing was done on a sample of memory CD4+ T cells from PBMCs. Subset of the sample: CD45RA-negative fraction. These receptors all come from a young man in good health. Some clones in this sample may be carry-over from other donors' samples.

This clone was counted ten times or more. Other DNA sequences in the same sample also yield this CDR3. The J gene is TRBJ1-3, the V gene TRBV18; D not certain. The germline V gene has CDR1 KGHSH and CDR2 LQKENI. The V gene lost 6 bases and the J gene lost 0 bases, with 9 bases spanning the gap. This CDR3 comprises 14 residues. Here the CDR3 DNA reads TGTGCCAGCTCCCCAGGAAGCTCTGGAAACACCATATATTTT. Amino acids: CASSPGSSGNTIYF. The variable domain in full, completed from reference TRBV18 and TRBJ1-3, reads NAGVMQNPRHLVRRRGQEARLRCSPMKGHSHVYWYRQLPEEGLKFMVYLQKENIIDESGMPKERFSAEFPKEGPSILRIQQVVRGDSAAYFCASSPGSSGNTIYFGEGSWLTVV.

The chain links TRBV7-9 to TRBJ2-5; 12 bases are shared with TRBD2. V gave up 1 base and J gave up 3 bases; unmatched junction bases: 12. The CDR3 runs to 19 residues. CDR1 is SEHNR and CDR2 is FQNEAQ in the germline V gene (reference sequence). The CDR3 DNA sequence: TGTGCCAGCAGCTTAGGCGGGTGGACTAGCGGGAACGAGGAAGAGACCCAGTACTTC. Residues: CASSLGGWTSGNEEETQYF. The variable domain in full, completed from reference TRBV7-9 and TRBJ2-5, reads DTGVSQNPRHKITKRGQNVTFRCDPISEHNRLYWYRQTLGQGPEFLTYFQNEAQLEKSRLLSDRFSAERPKGSFSTLEIQRTEQGDSAMYLCASSLGGWTSGNEEETQYFGPGTRLLVL.

CDR3: CASSQEPAGSGANVLTF. CDR3 in DNA: TGTGCCAGCAGCCAAGAACCGGCAGGGTCTGGGGCCAACGTCCTGACTTTC. The V gene is TRBV4-2, the J gene TRBJ2-6; tentatively, D is TRBD1 (5 bases). Trimming left V 0 bases short and J 1 base short, with 10 bases between. CDR3 length: 17 amino acids. Germline-derived CDR1 and CDR2 are LGHNA and YNFKEQ.

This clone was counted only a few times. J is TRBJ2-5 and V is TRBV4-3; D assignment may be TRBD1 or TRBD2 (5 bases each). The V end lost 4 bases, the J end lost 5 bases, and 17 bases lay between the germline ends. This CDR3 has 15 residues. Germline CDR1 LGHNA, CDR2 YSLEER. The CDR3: CASSLGTLERETQYF. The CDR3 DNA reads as TGCGCCAGCAGCCTCGGGACCTTGGAGAGGGAGACCCAGTACTTC.

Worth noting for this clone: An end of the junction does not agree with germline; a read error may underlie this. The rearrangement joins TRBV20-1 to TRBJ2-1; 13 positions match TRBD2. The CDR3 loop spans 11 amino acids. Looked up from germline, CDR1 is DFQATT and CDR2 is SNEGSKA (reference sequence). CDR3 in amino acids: CSARRLAGGLF. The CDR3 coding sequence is TGCAGTGCTCGCCGACTAGCGGGAGGTCTCTTC.

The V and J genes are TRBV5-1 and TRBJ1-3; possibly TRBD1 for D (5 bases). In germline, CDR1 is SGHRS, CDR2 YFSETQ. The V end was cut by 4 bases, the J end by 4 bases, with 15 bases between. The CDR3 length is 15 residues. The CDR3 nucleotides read TGCGCCAGCAGCCTAAGTACAGGCGTCGGAAACACCATATATTTT. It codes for CASSLSTGVGNTIYF.

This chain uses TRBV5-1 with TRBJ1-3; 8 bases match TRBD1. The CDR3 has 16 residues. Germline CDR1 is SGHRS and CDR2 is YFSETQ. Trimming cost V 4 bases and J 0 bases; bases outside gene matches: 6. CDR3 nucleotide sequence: TGCGCCAGCAGCGTGGGACAGGCCATCTCTGGAAACACCATATATTTT. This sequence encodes CASSVGQAISGNTIYF.

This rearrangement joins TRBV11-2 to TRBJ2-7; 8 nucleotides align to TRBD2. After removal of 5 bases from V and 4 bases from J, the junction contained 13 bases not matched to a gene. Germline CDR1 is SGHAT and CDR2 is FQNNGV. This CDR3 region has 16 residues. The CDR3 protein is CASSGPYTSGLYEQYF. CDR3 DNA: TGTGCCAGCAGCGGCCCTTATACTAGCGGATTATACGAGCAGTACTTC.

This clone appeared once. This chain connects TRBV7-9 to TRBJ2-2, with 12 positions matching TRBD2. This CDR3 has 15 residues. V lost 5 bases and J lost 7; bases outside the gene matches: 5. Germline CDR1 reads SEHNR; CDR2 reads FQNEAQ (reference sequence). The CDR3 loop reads CASSRLAGVGGELFF. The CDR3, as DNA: TGTGCCAGCAGCCGACTAGCGGGAGTAGGCGGGGAGCTGTTTTTT. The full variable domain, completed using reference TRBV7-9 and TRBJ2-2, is DTGVSQNPRHKITKRGQNVTFRCDPISEHNRLYWYRQTLGQGPEFLTYFQNEAQLEKSRLLSDRFSAERPKGSFSTLEIQRTEQGDSAMYLCASSRLAGVGGELFFGEGSRLTVL.

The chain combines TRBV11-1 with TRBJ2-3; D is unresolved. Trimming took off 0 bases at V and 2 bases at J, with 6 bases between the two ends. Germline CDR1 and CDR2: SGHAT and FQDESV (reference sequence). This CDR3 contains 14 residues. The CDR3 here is CASSLALSTDTQYF. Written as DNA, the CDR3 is TGTGCCAGCAGCTTAGCACTTTCCACAGATACGCAGTATTTT.

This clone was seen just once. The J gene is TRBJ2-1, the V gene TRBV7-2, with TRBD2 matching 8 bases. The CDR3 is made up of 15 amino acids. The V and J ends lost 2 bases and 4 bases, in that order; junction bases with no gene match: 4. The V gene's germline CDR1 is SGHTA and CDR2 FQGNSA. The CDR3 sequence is CASSLYSGKYNEQFF. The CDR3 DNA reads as TGTGCCAGCAGCTTATATAGCGGGAAATACAATGAGCAGTTCTTC.

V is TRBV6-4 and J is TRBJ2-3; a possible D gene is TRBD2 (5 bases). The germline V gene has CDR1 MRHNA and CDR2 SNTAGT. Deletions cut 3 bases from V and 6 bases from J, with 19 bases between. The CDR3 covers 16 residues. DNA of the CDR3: TGTGCCAGCAGTGAAAATTTGCGGGCCAGTTGGGATACGCAGTATTTT. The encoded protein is CASSENLRASWDTQYF.

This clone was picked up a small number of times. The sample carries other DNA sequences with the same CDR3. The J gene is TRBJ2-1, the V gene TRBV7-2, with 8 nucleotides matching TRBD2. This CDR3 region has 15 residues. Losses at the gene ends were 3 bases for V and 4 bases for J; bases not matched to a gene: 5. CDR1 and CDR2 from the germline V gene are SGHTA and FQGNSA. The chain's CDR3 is CASSFTSGSYNEQFF. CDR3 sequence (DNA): TGTGCCAGCAGCTTCACTAGCGGTTCGTACAATGAGCAGTTCTTC.